This T cell receptor (beta chain) was identified in a study of vaccination effects on CD4 cells after COVID-19. Points on this clone: Its cognate antigen is unknown.

This CDR3 region has 15 residues. Germline V gives CDR1 MNHNY, CDR2 SVGAGI (reference sequence). V dropped 5 bases and J dropped 3; count of bases not matched to a gene: 9. After expansion with viral peptide pools in the ViraFEST assay, antigen-specific CD4+ T cells were sequenced. Having been cultured for less than 13 days, the cells underwent CD4+ T cell isolation. Previously uninfected by SARS-CoV-2, the vaccine recipients also showed negative nucleocapsid antibodies. Generated by immunoSEQ multiplex PCR, the TCRdb table keeps only in-frame clones and is missing some. Among some 79,000 clones, 74% were seen once, and the ten largest hold around 1.5%.

The rearrangement joins TRBV6-6 to TRBJ1-2; 7 bases are shared with TRBD1. The origin of this receptor is a human donor who received a COVID-19 vaccine. This specimen was CD4+ T cells from PBMCs cultured with HCoV-229E spike peptides, taken before COVID-19 vaccination. The CDR3 DNA sequence: TGTGCCAGCAGTGCTAGGACAGGTTATGACTATGGCTACACCTTC. Translation: CASSARTGYDYGYTF.